Presented here are 14 T cell receptor beta chains from one specimen sequenced in a study of Ad26.COV2.S vaccination and SARS-CoV-2 variants (dated by TCRdb to about 2021). This specimen's treatment or condition label, interpreted: 19 received Ad26.COV2.S at low or high dose, single or two shots; a few received placebo; per-sample allocation not given. Repertoires of vaccine and placebo recipients were sequenced from samples taken on day 63 after the first injection. The receptor library was made with the immunoSEQ multiplex PCR assay. The immuneACCESS repertoire file appears here via TCRdb, limited to in-frame rearrangements. These files lack a portion of the clones; in checked studies, under half of the deficit traces to unresolved V genes, and the cause of the others is not known. The sample table contains hundreds of thousands of clones; only one count was recorded for around nine tenths of them. The leading ten clones occupy 10% to 15% of the sample.

Source: peripheral blood, taken in a trial of Ad26.COV2.S vaccine versus placebo. Receptors originate from a person aged 18-65 years who received the Ad26.COV2.S COVID-19 vaccine or a placebo.

The chain uses TRBV9 and TRBJ2-3, with a possible D match to TRBD1 (5 bases). With 1 base removed from V and 6 bases from J, the gap between germline ends came to 12 bases. This CDR3 region has 14 residues. The germline V gene encodes CDR1 SGDLS and CDR2 YYNGEE. CDR3 residues: CASSVSVAGDTQYF. CDR3 bases: TGTGCCAGCAGCGTATCTGTGGCAGGGGATACGCAGTATTTT.

This clone was recorded a few times. This chain joins TRBV18 and TRBJ1-5; no clear D gene. Deletions cut 2 bases from V and 6 bases from J, with 14 bases between. The CDR3 loop spans 15 amino acids. Germline CDR1 reads KGHSH; CDR2 reads LQKENI. CDR3 residues: CASSPSQEESQPQHF. The CDR3 DNA reads TGTGCCAGCTCACCATCCCAGGAAGAGAGTCAGCCCCAGCATTTT.

V and J are TRBV4-1 and TRBJ2-1, with 7 bases that match TRBD2. The CDR3 loop spans 14 amino acids. Germline V gives CDR1 MGHRA, CDR2 YSYEKL. Trimming cost V 1 base and J 6 bases; bases outside gene matches: 3. The CDR3 DNA reads TGCGCCAGCAGCCAAGCGGGGGGACGCAATGAGCAGTTCTTC. As protein: CASSQAGGRNEQFF.

The chain combines TRBV3-1 (or the pseudogene TRBV3-2) with TRBJ2-7, with TRBD2 matching 9 bases. This CDR3 has 16 residues. CDR1 and CDR2 (germline): LGHDT, YNNKEL (reference sequence). The V segment lost 3 bases and the J segment 4 bases; nucleotides outside the gene matches: 10. In nucleotides, the CDR3 is TGTGCCAGCAGCCACCCGGGTAGCGGGAGCGGATACGAGCAGTACTTC. Amino acids: CASSHPGSGSGYEQYF.

The chain uses TRBV27 and TRBJ1-2, with D perhaps TRBD1 (6 bases). Trimming cost V 1 base and J 1 base, with 13 bases left between them. Per germline, CDR1 MNHEY and CDR2 SMNVEV (reference sequence). The CDR3 covers 16 residues. The DNA of the CDR3 is TGTGCCAGCAGTTTATTAGGAGGGGGGGTTAACTATGGCTACACCTTC. Its protein is CASSLLGGGVNYGYTF.

This chain links TRBV2 with TRBJ2-1; D unclear. With 8 bases removed from V and 9 bases from J, the gap between germline ends came to 11 bases. This CDR3 is built from 11 residues. CDR1 and CDR2 (germline): SNHLY, FYNNEI. DNA of the CDR3: TGTGCCAGCCTCCCTAGAATTGAGCAGTTCTTC. Translated, it gives CASLPRIEQFF.

About this clone: Different DNA sequences within this sample yield the same CDR3. The chain is built from TRBV28 and TRBJ2-1, with 11 bases matching TRBD2. The V gene end was trimmed by 6 bases and the J gene end by 4 bases; junction bases not matched to a gene: 5. The CDR3 consists of 15 residues. Germline CDR1 reads MDHEN; CDR2 reads SYDVKM. In nucleotides, the CDR3 is TGTGCCAGCAGCTTGGGACTAGCGGCGTACAATGAGCAGTTCTTC. This encodes CASSLGLAAYNEQFF.

The chain employs TRBV19 and TRBJ2-1; 7 bases are shared with TRBD2. CDR3 length equals 14 residues. CDR1 and CDR2 from the germline V gene are LNHDA and SQIVND (reference sequence). V dropped 2 bases and J dropped 6; count of bases not matched to a gene: 4. The CDR3 loop is CASSILAETNEQFF. Here the CDR3 DNA reads TGTGCCAGTAGTATACTAGCGGAGACCAATGAGCAGTTCTTC.

This chain uses TRBV29-1 with TRBJ2-1; 10 positions match TRBD2. The germline gives CDR1 SQVTM, CDR2 ANQGSEA. With V trimmed by 3 bases and J by 0 bases, 2 bases remained unmatched. The CDR3 runs to 15 residues. The CDR3 sequence: CSVEGTSVSYNEQFF. DNA for the CDR3: TGCAGCGTTGAGGGGACTAGCGTCTCCTACAATGAGCAGTTCTTC.

The chain recombines TRBV25-1 with TRBJ2-2; 11 positions agree with TRBD1. The CDR3 sequence is 16 residues long. The germline CDR1 and CDR2 sequences are MGHDK and SYGVNS. The V and J ends lost 10 bases and 0 bases, in that order; junction bases with no gene match: 7. The CDR3: CATRTGGAPNTGELFF. In nucleotides, the CDR3 is TGTGCCACCCGGACAGGGGGCGCCCCGAACACCGGGGAGCTGTTTTTT.

The chain links TRBV6-5 to TRBJ2-7, with D tentatively TRBD1 (5 bases). Trimming removed 5 bases at V and 3 bases at J, with 14 bases between. Germline lookup yields CDR1 MNHEY and CDR2 SVGAGI. CDR3 length: 14 amino acids. The DNA of the CDR3 is TGTGCCAGCAGTACCTCAGGGATCCTCTACGAGCAGTACTTC. The encoded protein is CASSTSGILYEQYF.

The chain joins TRBV10-3 to TRBJ2-5, with 7 bases aligning to TRBD2. Trimming cost V 10 bases and J 4 bases; bases outside gene matches: 9. There are 13 residues in the CDR3. Germline-derived CDR1 and CDR2 are ENHRY and SYGVKD. The CDR3 nucleotides read TGTGCCACCGCCCGGGGGGAGGTAGAGACCCAGTACTTC. The encoded protein is CATARGEVETQYF.

The chain carries TRBV3-1 (or the pseudogene TRBV3-2) and TRBJ1-5; 8 bases align to TRBD1. This CDR3 comprises 15 residues. The V segment lost 1 base and the J segment 3 bases; nucleotides outside the gene matches: 2. The germline V gene encodes CDR1 LGHDT and CDR2 YNNKEL (reference sequence). CDR3 sequence: CASSQGGQANQPQHF. The CDR3 coding sequence is TGTGCCAGCAGCCAAGGGGGACAGGCCAATCAGCCCCAGCATTTT.

This chain links TRBV6-1 with TRBJ1-3; D is ambiguous. The germline V gene encodes CDR1 MNHNS and CDR2 SASEGT. V lost 2 bases to trimming and J lost 8 bases, with 10 bases between them. This CDR3 is built from 13 residues. The CDR3: CASSEMGWDTIYF. The CDR3, as DNA: TGTGCCAGCAGTGAAATGGGTTGGGACACCATATATTTT.